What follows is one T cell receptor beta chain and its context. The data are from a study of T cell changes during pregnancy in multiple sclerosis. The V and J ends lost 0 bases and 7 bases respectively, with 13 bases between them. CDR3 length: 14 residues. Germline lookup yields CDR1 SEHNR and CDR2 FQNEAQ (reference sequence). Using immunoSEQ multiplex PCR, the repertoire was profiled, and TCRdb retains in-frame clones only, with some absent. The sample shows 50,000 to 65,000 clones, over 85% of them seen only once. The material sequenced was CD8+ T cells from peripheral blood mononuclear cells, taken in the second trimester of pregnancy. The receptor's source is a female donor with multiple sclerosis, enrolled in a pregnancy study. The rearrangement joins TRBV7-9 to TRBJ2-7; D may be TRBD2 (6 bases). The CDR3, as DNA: TGTGCCAGCAGCTTAGCGAGCGGGTTGGTGGAGCAGTACTTC. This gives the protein CASSLASGLVEQYF.